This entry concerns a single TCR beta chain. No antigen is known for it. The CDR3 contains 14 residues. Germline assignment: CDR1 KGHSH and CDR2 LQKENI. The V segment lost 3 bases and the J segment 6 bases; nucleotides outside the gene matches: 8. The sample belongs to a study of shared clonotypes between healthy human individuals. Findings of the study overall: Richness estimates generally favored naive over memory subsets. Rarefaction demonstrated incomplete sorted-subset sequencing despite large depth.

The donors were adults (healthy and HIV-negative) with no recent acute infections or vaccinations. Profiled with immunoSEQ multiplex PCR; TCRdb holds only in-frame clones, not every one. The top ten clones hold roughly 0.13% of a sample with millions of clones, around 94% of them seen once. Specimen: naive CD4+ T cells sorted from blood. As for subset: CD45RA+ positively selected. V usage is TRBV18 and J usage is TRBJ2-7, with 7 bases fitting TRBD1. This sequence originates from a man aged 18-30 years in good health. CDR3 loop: CASSPPNRGPEQYF. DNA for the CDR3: TGTGCCAGCTCACCCCCCAACAGGGGACCCGAGCAGTACTTC.